A single sample is the source of the 21 T cell receptor beta chains below, sequenced in a study of cytomegalovirus exposure and HLA in healthy donors. The PCR ran on 60 Vbeta and 13 Jbeta primers. Assay used: immunoSEQ multiplex PCR; TCRdb lists only in-frame clones, some missing. The sample comprises about 160,000 clones, approximately 71% of which are singletons, and roughly 5% rests with the top ten. Sequenced: PBMCs. Source of these receptors: a male donor in good health and CMV-seronegative.

The chain employs TRBV6-1 and TRBJ2-1; D is unclear. This CDR3 has 12 residues. Trimming pared 5 bases from V and 4 bases from J, leaving 6 bases between. The germline CDR1 and CDR2 sequences are MNHNS and SASEGT. CDR3 amino acids: CASSSLYNEQFF. CDR3 bases: TGTGCCAGCAGTTCCCTATACAATGAGCAGTTCTTC.

V and J are TRBV5-1 and TRBJ2-5; 11 nucleotides align to TRBD1. The DNA end is more similar to TRBJ2-7, so the J call may be wrong. The length of the CDR3 is 15 residues. Germline loops: CDR1 SGHRS, CDR2 YFSETQ. CDR3 residues: CASSRTGGESYEQYF. CDR3 nucleotide sequence: TGCGCCAGCAGTCGGACAGGGGGCGAATCCTACGAGCAGTACTTC.

The chain uses TRBV11-1 and TRBJ2-7; 8 bases match TRBD2. Trimming took 6 bases from V and 0 from J; bases not matched to a gene: 7. The length of the CDR3 is 15 residues. CDR1 and CDR2 (germline): SGHAT, FQDESV (reference sequence). CDR3 in DNA: TGTGCCAGCAGTCTAAGCGGGGGTACCTCCTACGAGCAGTACTTC. Protein product: CASSLSGGTSYEQYF.

V and J are TRBV4-2 and TRBJ2-1; TRBD2 matches 11 bases. V dropped 4 bases and J dropped 5; count of bases not matched to a gene: 10. CDR1 and CDR2 (germline): LGHNA, YNFKEQ. The CDR3 consists of 17 residues. DNA of the CDR3: TGTGCCAGCAGCCCCGGGGCCGGGACTAGCGGAAACAATGAGCAGTTCTTC. Translating it yields CASSPGAGTSGNNEQFF.

The V call is TRBV6-5, the J call TRBJ1-2; D may be TRBD1 (6 bases). The CDR3 is 11 residues long. Trimming shortened V by 5 bases and J by 5 bases, and 6 bases separated the two germline ends. The germline V gene has CDR1 MNHEY and CDR2 SVGAGI. CDR3 sequence reads: CASSQGYGYTF. As DNA, the CDR3 is TGTGCCAGCAGTCAGGGGTATGGCTACACCTTC.

This clone was recorded at least ten times. V usage is TRBV27 and J usage is TRBJ2-5, with TRBD1 matching 9 bases. CDR3 length: 14 residues. Trimming took 5 bases from V and 4 from J; bases not matched to a gene: 5. Per germline, CDR1 MNHEY and CDR2 SMNVEV (reference sequence). This CDR3 is CASSPQTGGETQYF. The DNA for the CDR3 is TGTGCCAGCAGTCCGCAGACAGGGGGAGAGACCCAGTACTTC.

This clone has a handful of counts. The chain employs TRBV9 and TRBJ1-1; D perhaps matches TRBD1 (6 bases). This CDR3 has 13 residues. Germline V gene lookup returns CDR1 SGDLS and CDR2 YYNGEE. With 4 bases removed from V and 8 bases from J, the gap between germline ends came to 15 bases. The chain's CDR3 is CASSSGQLQEAFF. The CDR3 nucleotides are TGTGCCAGCAGCTCAGGACAGTTGCAGGAAGCTTTCTTT.

This sequence joins TRBV4-3 and TRBJ2-2; TRBD1 aligns across 7 bases. The CDR3 has 16 residues. J gave up 2 bases and V 1 base, and 4 bases lay outside the gene matches. CDR1 is LGHNA and CDR2 is YSLEER in the germline V gene. The CDR3 DNA sequence: TGCGCCAGCAGCCAAGTTCCAGGGGGAAACACCGGGGAGCTGTTTTTT. Translated, it gives CASSQVPGGNTGELFF.

J is TRBJ1-3 and V is TRBV9; 8 bases fit TRBD1. The CDR3 consists of 17 residues. Per germline, CDR1 SGDLS and CDR2 YYNGEE. V shed 3 bases, J shed 4 bases, and the junction held 12 bases outside the gene matches. The CDR3 is CASSARNQGAKGNTIYF. CDR3 sequence (DNA): TGTGCCAGCAGCGCCAGGAACCAGGGGGCGAAAGGAAACACCATATATTTT.

The V gene is TRBV4-1, the J gene TRBJ1-4; 9 positions match TRBD1. The CDR3 runs 14 residues. CDR1 and CDR2 (germline): MGHRA, YSYEKL. V lost 3 bases, J lost 6 bases, and 2 bases stayed unmatched. This CDR3 reads CASSQGQGYEKLFF. CDR3 bases: TGCGCCAGCAGCCAGGGACAGGGTTATGAAAAACTGTTTTTT.

This rearrangement joins TRBV7-3 to TRBJ2-1, with 11 nucleotides matching TRBD2. Germline V gives CDR1 SGHTA, CDR2 FQGTGA. V dropped 5 bases and J dropped 7; count of bases not matched to a gene: 7. The CDR3 is 15 amino acids. As DNA, the CDR3 is TGTGCCAGCAGCCCCCGACTAGCGGGACCTAATGAGCAGTTCTTC. It specifies CASSPRLAGPNEQFF.

This sequence joins TRBV9 and TRBJ2-1; TRBD1 is a possible D gene (5 bases). The V and J ends lost 4 bases and 3 bases respectively, with 14 bases between them. Germline V lookup: CDR1 SGDLS, CDR2 YYNGEE. CDR3 size: 15 residues. The CDR3 region has the DNA TGTGCCAGCAGCCCTGGTAGGGGCCTCTACAATGAGCAGTTCTTC. It translates to CASSPGRGLYNEQFF.

The chain carries TRBV4-1 and TRBJ2-5, with 14 bases matching TRBD2. This CDR3 comprises 18 residues. V shed 4 bases and J 5 bases; nucleotides not matched to a gene: 12. Per germline, CDR1 MGHRA and CDR2 YSYEKL. CDR3 region: CASSPIPTSGGAGETQYF. CDR3 sequence (DNA): TGCGCCAGCAGCCCCATTCCGACTAGCGGGGGGGCAGGTGAGACCCAGTACTTC.

V is TRBV19 and J is TRBJ2-7, with 10 bases that match TRBD1. Germline V gene data show CDR1 as LNHDA and CDR2 as SQIVND (reference sequence). CDR3 length: 15 residues. Losses at the gene ends were 5 bases for V and 2 bases for J; bases not matched to a gene: 6. CDR3 region: CASSFTGTGAYEQYF. CDR3 coding DNA: TGTGCCAGTAGTTTCACCGGGACAGGGGCCTACGAGCAGTACTTC. The full variable domain, rest sourced from reference TRBV19 and TRBJ2-7, is DGGITQSPKYLFRKEGQNVTLSCEQNLNHDAMYWYRQDPGQGLRLIYYSQIVNDFQKGDIAEGYSVSREKKESFPLTVTSAQKNPTAFYLCASSFTGTGAYEQYFGPGTRLTVT.

CDR3 sequence reads: CASSYSPGGSYNEQFF. The CDR3 region has the DNA TGTGCCAGCAGTTACTCCCCAGGGGGTTCCTACAATGAGCAGTTCTTC. The rearrangement joins TRBV6-5 to TRBJ2-1; TRBD1 matches at 7 bases. Germline assignment: CDR1 MNHEY and CDR2 SVGAGI. This CDR3 is 16 amino acids long. V dropped 0 bases and J dropped 1; count of bases not matched to a gene: 3.

The chain is built from TRBV7-2 and TRBJ1-3; D remains ambiguous. Germline CDR1 and CDR2: SGHTA and FQGNSA. Trimming shortened V by 1 base and J by 1 base, and 8 bases separated the two germline ends. The CDR3 contains 15 residues. The CDR3 here is CASSLGALSGNTIYF. CDR3 nucleotide sequence: TGTGCCAGCAGCTTAGGTGCCCTATCTGGAAACACCATATATTTT.

This chain uses TRBV6-5 with TRBJ2-7; D is possibly TRBD1 (6 bases). V lost 0 bases, J lost 2 bases, and 11 bases lay in between. The CDR3 extends over 15 amino acids. CDR1 and CDR2 (germline): MNHEY, SVGAGI. DNA for the CDR3: TGTGCCAGCAGTTACTCTTGGACAGAGGCCTACGAGCAGTACTTC. Translated: CASSYSWTEAYEQYF.

The chain recombines TRBV4-1 with TRBJ2-1; tentatively, D is TRBD2 (5 bases). The CDR3 runs 12 residues. The V end was cut by 4 bases, the J end by 6 bases, with 7 bases between. Per germline, CDR1 MGHRA and CDR2 YSYEKL. The CDR3 sequence: CASSRTSNEQFF. The CDR3 DNA follows: TGCGCCAGCAGCCGAACTAGCAATGAGCAGTTCTTC.

The chain employs TRBV5-1 and TRBJ2-1, with TRBD2 identical over 8 bases. The CDR3 runs 17 residues. The V and J ends lost 0 bases and 8 bases, in that order; junction bases with no gene match: 13. Per the germline V gene, CDR1 is SGHRS and CDR2 is YFSETQ. DNA for the CDR3: TGCGCCAGCAGCTTGGGCGGGGGGACCCCTGGACGAGATGAGCAGTTCTTC. It codes for CASSLGGGTPGRDEQFF.

V and J are TRBV5-3 and TRBJ1-5; 7 bases are a match to TRBD1. TRBV5-3 is annotated as an ORF whose role is uncertain. This CDR3 region has 15 residues. The J segment lost 6 bases and the V segment lost 2 bases, leaving 8 bases of the junction unmatched. For the CDR3, the DNA is TGTGCCAGAAGCTTAGGGACAGACTTTCCTCAGCCCCAGCATTTT. Its translation is CARSLGTDFPQPQHF.

The rearrangement joins TRBV29-1 to TRBJ2-7; 11 positions agree with TRBD1. The CDR3 is 15 residues long. J was trimmed by 2 bases and V by 6 bases; bases with no gene match: 9. Germline-derived CDR1 and CDR2 are SQVTM and ANQGSEA. CDR3: CSVLTGTGGTYEQYF. CDR3 nucleotides: TGCAGCGTCTTAACCGGGACAGGGGGTACCTACGAGCAGTACTTC.